This TCR beta chain was identified during a study of shared clonotypes between healthy human individuals (dated by TCRdb to 2018 to 2020). Background on the whole study: The cohort comprised two women and a few men aged 18 to 49 years. Between about 0.8 and 9 billion PBMCs per donor were obtained by leukapheresis. Different laboratories and diverse techniques were used to prepare libraries and sequence TCR repertoires, to increase sequencing depth and limit assay-specific biases. Blood TCR repertoires of about five healthy adults were deeply sequenced to estimate repertoire size and the extent of clonotype sharing between individuals. For each donor, CD4 naive and CD4 memory were each given three plates, CD8 naive was given two plates, and CD8 memory was given one plate. Broad study findings and their caveats: Higher generation probabilities were observed for clonotypes shared by all four sorted-subset donors than for non-shared clonotypes. Larger estimated clonotype richness was generally found for naive subsets than for memory subsets. Sampling was limited to blood, and TCR repertoires in tissue likely differ from TCR repertoires in blood. Based on pairwise subsampling, the degree of clonotype sharing among donors was expected to be affected by sequencing depth. Sharing across a handful of donors was observed for 4.5% to 6.5% of naive CD4, about 4% of naive CD8, over 2% of memory CD4, and less than 0.45% of memory CD8 clonotypes. The genetic and exposure-history diversity represented was limited by the small number of donors. Even with the large sequencing depth, rarefaction of the sorted-subset datasets indicated that sequencing was incomplete.

CD8 naive samples consisted of CD45RO-negative cells that were positively selected for CCR7, yielding a CD45RA+CCR7+ population without TemRA cells. Donors were healthy HIV-negative adults with no recently reported acute infections or vaccinations. Only Caucasian adults living in Nashville, Tennessee, USA were represented among the donors. Blood was obtained by leukapheresis, after which PBMCs were separated by Ficoll-Histopaque density gradient centrifugation and cryopreserved in liquid nitrogen vapor phase. Analytical flow cytometry was used to check the purity and quantity of each magnetically sorted T cell population. Genomic DNA was isolated from every sorted fraction and measured by UV absorbance on a Nanodrop 2000c. Regarding this clone: There is no known antigen for this receptor. There are no base qualities to consult, and no much larger clone falls within one base. In the same sample, other DNA sequences code for this CDR3.

The CDR3 starts with the cysteine, ends with the phenylalanine, and has 15 residues. The CDR3 DNA has 45 bases and is translated from base 1. V and J lose 1 base and 0 bases, and a span of 9 bases separates them. CDR1 and CDR2 are drawn from the germline V gene: MGHRA, YSYEKL. TCR CDR3 regions were amplified from genomic DNA by multiplex PCR using the deep immunoSEQ assay. Extracted genomic DNA from each cell subset was spread evenly across all wells of several immunoSEQ 96-well plates, with each plate serving as a replicate. Each replicate PCR for sorted subsets received about 210 ng genomic DNA, equal to tens of thousands of T cell genomes. The purified libraries were quantified using a Qubit 3.0 fluorometer, sized with a Bioanalyzer 2100, and then quantified again using the KAPA Library Quantification kit. Every immunoSEQ 96-well plate was sequenced on a dedicated single-read 150-cycle Illumina NextSeq 550 flow cell. Processing in the source paper ran as follows. The immunoSEQ output contained only junctional sequences without quality scores, so filtering could not match that applied to full-length reads. Sequences were annotated with PyIR, a Python wrapper for IgBLAST v1.9, and V/J genes and CDR3 were assigned using IMGT germline references. Reads with weak V/J assignments (E-value above 1e-6), missing CDR3, stop codons, out-of-frame junctions, or ambiguous translated residues were removed. V3J clonotypes were defined as sequences sharing an identical inferred V gene, J gene, and CDR3 amino acid sequence. Percentage overlap between repertoires was computed as shared unique clonotypes divided by the size of the smaller repertoire. Three approaches were used to assess repertoire richness: RTK rarefaction, the Chao1 estimator, and Recon v2.1 estimates of unobserved clonotypes. Generation probabilities for all TCRbeta clonotypes obtained by the gDNA method from four donors were computed using OLGA. In its TCRdb copy, this immuneACCESS table keeps in-frame sequences only and misses some clones. Where compared with another copy, unresolved V genes explain less than half of these, and the others have no known cause. V and J calls and clone size are those listed in that table; D and trimming were worked out from the DNA. For this sample there are roughly 2.1 million clones; around 93% appear just once. The top ten constitute 1.5% to 2% of the sample.

Recombination joined TRBV4-1 with TRBJ1-1; tentative D gene TRBD1, with 5 bases matching. The receptor was derived from a man between 18 and 35 years old in good health. Some clones in this sample may be carry-over from other donors' samples. The source material was naive CD8+ T cells from PBMCs. Sample cell subset or site, as interpreted from the label and publication: CD45RA+CCR7+. The bases are TGCGCCAGCAGCCAAGCCCCAGGGATGAACACTGAAGCTTTCTTT. Translated, it reads CASSQAPGMNTEAFF.